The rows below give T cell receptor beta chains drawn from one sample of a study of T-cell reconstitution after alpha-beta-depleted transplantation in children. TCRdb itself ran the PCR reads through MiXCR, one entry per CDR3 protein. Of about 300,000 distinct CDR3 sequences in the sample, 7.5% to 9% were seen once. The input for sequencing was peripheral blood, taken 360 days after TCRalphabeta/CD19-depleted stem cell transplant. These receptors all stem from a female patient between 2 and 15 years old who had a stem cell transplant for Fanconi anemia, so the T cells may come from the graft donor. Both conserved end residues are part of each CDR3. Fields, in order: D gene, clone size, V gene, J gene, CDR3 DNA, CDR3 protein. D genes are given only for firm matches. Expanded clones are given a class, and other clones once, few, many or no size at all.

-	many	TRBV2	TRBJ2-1	TGTGCCAGCCGTGGGACCAGGAAATCCCCGCTAAACAATGAGCAGTTCTTC	CASRGTRKSPLNNEQFF
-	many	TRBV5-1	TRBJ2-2	TGCGCCAGCAGCTACAATGGACGAGGCACCGGGGAGCTGTTTTTT	CASSYNGRGTGELFF
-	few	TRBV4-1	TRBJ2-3	TGCGCCAGCAGCAAAGCCGAGTTCACAGATACGCAGTATTTT	CASSKAEFTDTQYF
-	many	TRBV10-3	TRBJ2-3	TGTGCCTTCGCGGGGGCTAGCACAGATACGCAGTATTTT	CAFAGASTDTQYF
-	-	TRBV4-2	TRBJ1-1	TGTGCCATCAGCCTAGGGCCCCGGTGCAACACTGAAGCTTTCTTT	CAISLGPRCNTEAFF
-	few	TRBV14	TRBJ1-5	TGTGCCAGCAGCCACCCCGGGACTCCTGCAAATAGGCCCCAGCATTTT	CASSHPGTPANRPQHF
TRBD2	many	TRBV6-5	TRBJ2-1	TGTGCCAGCAGCCCTAGCGGGAGGGCCCGGGAGCAGTTCTTC	CASSPSGRAREQFF
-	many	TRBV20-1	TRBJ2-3	TGCAGTGCTAGAACTAGCAGCACAGATACGCAGTATTTT	CSARTSSTDTQYF
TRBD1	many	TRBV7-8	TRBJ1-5	TGTGCCAGCAGCTTAGTAACGGGACAGGGGGATCAGCCCCAGCATTTT	CASSLVTGQGDQPQHF
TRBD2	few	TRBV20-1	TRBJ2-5	TGCAGTGCTAGTGTCGGCGGGGGGTTCCAAGAGACCCAGTACTTC	CSASVGGGFQETQYF
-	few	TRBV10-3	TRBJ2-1	TGTGCCACCACACATAACCCCCACAATGAGCAGTTCTTC	CATTHNPHNEQFF
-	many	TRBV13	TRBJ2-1	TGTGCCAGCAGCTTATGGCAAAGGGGTGAGGAGCAGTTCTTC	CASSLWQRGEEQFF
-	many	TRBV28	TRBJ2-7	TGTGCCAGCAGTTTAGGAGACGTCAGGGCCTACGAGCAGTACTTC	CASSLGDVRAYEQYF
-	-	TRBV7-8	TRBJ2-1	TGTGCCAGCAGCTTAGGGACACATGGTGAGCAGTTCTTC	CASSLGTHGEQFF
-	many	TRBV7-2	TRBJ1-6	TGTGCCAGCAGTTCGACAGGCTATAATTCACCCCTCCACTTT	CASSSTGYNSPLHF
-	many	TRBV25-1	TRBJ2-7	TGTGCCACCCGTGGGCAGGTCTACGAGCAGTACTTC	CATRGQVYEQYF
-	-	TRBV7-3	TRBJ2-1	TGTGCCAGCAGCCGAGACAGGCACAATGAGCAGTTCTTC	CASSRDRHNEQFF
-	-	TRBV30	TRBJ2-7	TGTGCCTGGAGTCTTTACTCCTACGAGCAGTACTTC	CAWSLYSYEQYF
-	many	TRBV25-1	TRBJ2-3	TGTGCCAGCAGTGAATGGACGGCGGGTAGCACAGATACGCAGTATTTT	CASSEWTAGSTDTQYF
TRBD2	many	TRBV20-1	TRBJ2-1	TGCAGTGCTACCAAGAGCGGGGGCCAATATCCCCACGAGCAGTTCTTC	CSATKSGGQYPHEQFF
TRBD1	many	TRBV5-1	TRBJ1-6	TGCGCCAGCAGCTTGGTTGGACAGGGAAGGTCACCCCTCCACTTT	CASSLVGQGRSPLHF
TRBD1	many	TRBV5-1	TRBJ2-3	TGCGCCAGCAGAGCCCACCGAGGGGGCTGGACAGATACGCAGTATTTT	CASRAHRGGWTDTQYF
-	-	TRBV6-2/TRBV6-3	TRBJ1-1	TGTGCCAGCAGTTTCGGGGTCCCTCGCACTGAAGCTTTCTTT	CASSFGVPRTEAFF
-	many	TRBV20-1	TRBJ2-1	TGCAGTGCTAGGTCTTCGGCAGGATCCTACAATGAGCAGTTCTTC	CSARSSAGSYNEQFF
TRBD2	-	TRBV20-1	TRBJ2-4	TGCAGTGCTAGAGACCCACGTCTAATAGCGGGGCCTCAAAACATTCAGTACTTC	CSARDPRLIAGPQNIQYF
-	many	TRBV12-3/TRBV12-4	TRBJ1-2	TGTGCCAGCAGCGGACGTGGCTATGGCTACACCTTC	CASSGRGYGYTF
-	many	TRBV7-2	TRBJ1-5	TGTGCCAGCAGCTTATTGTCCGGCAATCAGCCCCAGCATTTT	CASSLLSGNQPQHF
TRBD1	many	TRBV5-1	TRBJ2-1	TGCGCCAGCAGGAAAAGGGACAGGGCATACAATGAGCAGTTCTTC	CASRKRDRAYNEQFF
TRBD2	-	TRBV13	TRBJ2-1	TGTGCCAGCAGCCACACCCCGCGGGAGGTTAATGAGCAGTTCTTC	CASSHTPREVNEQFF